The clone carrying this T cell receptor (beta chain) was found once. Its antigen remains unknown. CDR3 size: 15 residues. The germline V gene encodes CDR1 MNHEY and CDR2 SVGAGI. The V gene lost 4 bases and the J gene lost 6 bases, with 16 bases spanning the gap. RNA was extracted and reverse transcribed into cDNA as the sequencing template. Sequenced by immunoSEQ multiplex PCR; TCRdb stores in-frame clones only, minus some. This sample has fewer than 200,000 clones, with approximately 60% found just once. This sample is part of a study of CD8+ T cells in alopecia areata. Findings of the study overall: Normal-skin resident alphabeta T cells also appear among scalp sample sequences. With tofacitinib ongoing, many expanded lesional clones persisted in both scalp and blood. Normal scalp showed lower clonality than lesional scalp, especially alopecia totalis/universalis.

Noted treatment: oral pan-JAK inhibitor, 5-10 mg twice daily. The sequencing used CD4+ T cells sorted from blood, collected at week 24, from a patient treated with tofacitinib. V and J are TRBV6-5 and TRBJ1-5; D perhaps matches TRBD1 (5 bases). This clonotype was obtained from a human donor with alopecia areata. CDR3 bases: TGTGCCAGCAGTTCCCGTGGGGGGTGGTTTCAGCCCCAGCATTTT. The encoded protein is CASSSRGGWFQPQHF.